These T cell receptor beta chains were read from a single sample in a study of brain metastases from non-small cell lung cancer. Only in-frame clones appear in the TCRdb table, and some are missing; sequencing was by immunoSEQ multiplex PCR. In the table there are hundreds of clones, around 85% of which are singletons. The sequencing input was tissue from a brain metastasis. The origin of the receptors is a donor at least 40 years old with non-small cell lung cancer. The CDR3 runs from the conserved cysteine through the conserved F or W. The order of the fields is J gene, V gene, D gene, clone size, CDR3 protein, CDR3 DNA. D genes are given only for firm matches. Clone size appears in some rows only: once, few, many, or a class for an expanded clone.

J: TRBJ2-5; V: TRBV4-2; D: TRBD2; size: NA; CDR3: CASSQDRDGGETQYF; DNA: TGTGCCAGCAGCCAAGATCGGGACGGGGGGGAGACCCAGTACTTC
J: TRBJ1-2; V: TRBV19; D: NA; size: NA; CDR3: CASSMGITGYGYTF; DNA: TGTGCCAGTAGTATGGGGATAACGGGCTATGGCTACACCTTC
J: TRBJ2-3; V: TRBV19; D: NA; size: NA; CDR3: CASRPQQGSTDTQYF; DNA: TGTGCCAGTAGGCCACAACAAGGGAGCACAGATACGCAGTATTTT
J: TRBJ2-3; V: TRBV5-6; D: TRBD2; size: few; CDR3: CASSGAGTDTQYF; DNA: TGTGCCAGCAGCGGAGCGGGAACAGATACGCAGTATTTT
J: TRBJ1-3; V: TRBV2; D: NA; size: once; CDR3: CASSAQSSGNTIYF; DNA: TGTGCCAGCAGTGCACAGAGCTCTGGAAACACCATATATTTT
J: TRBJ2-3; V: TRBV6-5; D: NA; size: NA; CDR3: CASSYSRTIDTQYF; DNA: TGTGCCAGCAGTTACTCCCGGACGATAGATACGCAGTATTTT
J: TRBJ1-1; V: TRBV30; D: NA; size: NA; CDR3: CAWSVKPNTEAFF; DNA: TGTGCCTGGAGTGTGAAACCGAACACTGAAGCTTTCTTT
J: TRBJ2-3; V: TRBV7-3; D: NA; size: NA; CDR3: CASSLTRRDTQYF; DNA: TGTGCCAGCAGCTTAACGAGGCGAGATACGCAGTATTTT
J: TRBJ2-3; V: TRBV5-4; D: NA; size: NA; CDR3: CASSLEPGSRTDTQYF; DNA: TGTGCCAGCAGCTTGGAGCCGGGAAGTCGCACAGATACGCAGTATTTT
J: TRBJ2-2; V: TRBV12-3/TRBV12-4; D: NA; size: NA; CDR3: CASSLPRTGELFF; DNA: TGTGCCAGCAGTCTGCCTCGAACCGGGGAGCTGTTTTTT
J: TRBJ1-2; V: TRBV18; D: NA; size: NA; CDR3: CASSPVAQIISNYGYTF; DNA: TGTGCCAGCTCACCAGTTGCCCAAATAATTTCTAACTATGGCTACACCTTC
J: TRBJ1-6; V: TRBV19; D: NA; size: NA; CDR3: CASNLVTGVNSPLHF; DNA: TGTGCCAGTAACCTCGTCACAGGTGTTAATTCACCCCTCCACTTT
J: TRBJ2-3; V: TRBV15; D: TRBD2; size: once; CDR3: CATSTGGSVYTDTQYF; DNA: TGTGCCACCAGCACGGGGGGTTCTGTCTATACAGATACGCAGTATTTT
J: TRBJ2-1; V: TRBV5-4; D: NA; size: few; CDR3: CASSYDAGAYNEQFF; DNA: TGTGCCAGCAGCTATGATGCAGGGGCCTACAATGAGCAGTTCTTC
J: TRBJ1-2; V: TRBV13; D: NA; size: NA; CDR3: CASSLGTENGYTF; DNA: TGTGCCAGCAGCTTAGGGACAGAAAATGGCTACACCTTC
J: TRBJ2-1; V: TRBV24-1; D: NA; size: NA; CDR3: CATSDSGNDNEQFF; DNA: TGTGCCACCAGTGATTCGGGGAATGACAATGAGCAGTTCTTC
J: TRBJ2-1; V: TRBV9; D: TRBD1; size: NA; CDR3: CASSVVTGKSSYNEQFF; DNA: TGTGCCAGCAGCGTAGTGACAGGGAAGAGCTCCTACAATGAGCAGTTCTTC
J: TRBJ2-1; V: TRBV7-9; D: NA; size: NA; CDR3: CASSSTSSYNEQFF; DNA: TGTGCCAGCAGCTCCACGAGCTCCTACAATGAGCAGTTCTTC
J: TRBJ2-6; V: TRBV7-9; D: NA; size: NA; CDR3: CASLDLGTAGANVLTF; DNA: TGTGCCAGCCTGGATCTAGGGACCGCTGGGGCCAACGTCCTGACTTTC
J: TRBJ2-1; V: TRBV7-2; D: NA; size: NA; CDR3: CASSLGQISYNEQFF; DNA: TGTGCCAGCAGTCTCGGACAGATCTCCTACAATGAGCAGTTCTTC
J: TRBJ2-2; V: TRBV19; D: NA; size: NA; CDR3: CASSTTWGNTGELFF; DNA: TGTGCCAGTAGTACTACCTGGGGAAACACCGGGGAGCTGTTTTTT
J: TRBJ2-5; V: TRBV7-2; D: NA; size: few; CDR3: CASSLMRRRETQYF; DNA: TGTGCCAGCAGCTTGATGAGAAGGAGGGAGACCCAGTACTTC
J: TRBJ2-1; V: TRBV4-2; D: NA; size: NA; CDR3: CASSQIGDRQFF; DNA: TGTGCCAGCAGCCAAATAGGGGATCGGCAGTTCTTC
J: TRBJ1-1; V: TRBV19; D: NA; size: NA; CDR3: CASSKNVDTEAFF; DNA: TGTGCCAGTAGCAAAAACGTGGACACTGAAGCTTTCTTT
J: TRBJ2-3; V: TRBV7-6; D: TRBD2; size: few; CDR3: CASSPSGLAGTSDTQYF; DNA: TGTGCCAGCAGCCCCAGCGGGCTAGCGGGGACTTCTGATACGCAGTATTTT
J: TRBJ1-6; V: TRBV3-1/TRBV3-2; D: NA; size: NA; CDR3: CASSWYDPISYHNSPLHF; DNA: TGTGCCAGCAGCTGGTATGATCCCATTTCATATCATAATTCACCCCTCCACTTT
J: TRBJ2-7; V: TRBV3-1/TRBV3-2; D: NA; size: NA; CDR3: CASSQAHPLQSGVSYEQYF; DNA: TGTGCCAGCAGCCAAGCTCACCCATTACAATCGGGGGTCTCTTACGAGCAGTACTTT
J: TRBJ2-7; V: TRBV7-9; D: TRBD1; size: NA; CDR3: CASSQTGVTYEQYF; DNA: TGTGCCAGCAGCCAAACAGGGGTTACCTACGAGCAGTACTTC
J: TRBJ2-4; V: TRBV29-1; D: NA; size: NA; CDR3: CSVEDSGGRRIQYF; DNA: TGCAGCGTTGAAGATAGTGGTGGGAGGCGCATTCAGTACTTC
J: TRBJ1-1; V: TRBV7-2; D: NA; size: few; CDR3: CASSFMGRIEAFF; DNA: TGTGCCAGCAGCTTCATGGGTAGGATCGAAGCTTTCTTT
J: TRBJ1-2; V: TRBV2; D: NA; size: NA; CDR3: CARSREGYGYTF; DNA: TGTGCCAGATCTAGGGAGGGCTATGGCTACACCTTC
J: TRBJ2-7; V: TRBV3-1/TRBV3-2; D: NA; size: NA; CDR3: CASSSRVEQGYEQYF; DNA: TGTGCCAGCAGCTCCCGGGTGGAACAGGGTTACGAGCAGTACTTC
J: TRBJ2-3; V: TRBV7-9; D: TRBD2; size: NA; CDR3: CASSFIDSGAGTDTQYF; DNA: TGTGCCAGCAGCTTTATTGATAGCGGGGCAGGCACAGATACGCAGTATTTT
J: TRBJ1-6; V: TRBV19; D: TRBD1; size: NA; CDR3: CASSIVGTGESPLHF; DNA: TGTGCCAGTAGTATAGTCGGGACAGGGGAATCACCCCTCCACTTT
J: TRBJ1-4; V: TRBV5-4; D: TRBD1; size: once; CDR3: CASSPGTGYGGEKLFF; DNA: TGTGCCAGCAGCCCCGGGACAGGATATGGGGGTGAAAAACTGTTTTTT
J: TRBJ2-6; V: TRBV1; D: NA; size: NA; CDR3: CTSRGGAQSRANVLTF; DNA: TGCACCAGCAGGGGGGGCGCACAAAGTCGGGCCAACGTCCTGACTTTC
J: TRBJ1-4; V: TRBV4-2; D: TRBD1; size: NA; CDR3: CASSRGQDEKLFF; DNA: TGTGCCAGCAGCCGTGGACAGGATGAAAAACTGTTTTTT
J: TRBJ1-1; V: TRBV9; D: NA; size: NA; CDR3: CASSVQGRNTEAFF; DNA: TGTGCCAGCAGCGTACAGGGACGGAACACTGAAGCTTTCTTT
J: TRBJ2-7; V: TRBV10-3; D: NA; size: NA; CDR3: CAISESGLIYEQYF; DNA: TGTGCCATCAGTGAGTCTGGACTAATCTACGAGCAGTACTTC
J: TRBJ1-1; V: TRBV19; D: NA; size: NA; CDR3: CASSMVFGTPWVAFF; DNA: TGTGCCAGTAGTATGGTCTTCGGGACACCATGGGTAGCTTTCTTT
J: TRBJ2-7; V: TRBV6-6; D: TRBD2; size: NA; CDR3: CASRGTSAQGEQYF; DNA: TGTGCCAGCAGGGGGACTAGCGCCCAGGGAGAGCAGTACTTC
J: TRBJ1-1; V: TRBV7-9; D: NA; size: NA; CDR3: CASSFAMTVTEAFF; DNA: TGTGCCAGCAGCTTCGCGATGACAGTCACTGAAGCTTTCTTT
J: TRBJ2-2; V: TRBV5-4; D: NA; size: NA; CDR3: CASSPTTDTGELFF; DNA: TGTGCCAGCAGCCCAACGACCGACACCGGGGAGCTGTTTTTT
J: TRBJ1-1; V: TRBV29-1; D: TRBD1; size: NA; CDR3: CSVWTGNTEAFF; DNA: TGCAGCGTCTGGACAGGGAACACTGAAGCTTTCTTT
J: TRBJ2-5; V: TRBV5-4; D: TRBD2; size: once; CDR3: CASSQGLAGTNQETQYF; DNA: TGTGCCAGCAGTCAGGGACTAGCGGGGACAAACCAAGAGACCCAGTACTTC
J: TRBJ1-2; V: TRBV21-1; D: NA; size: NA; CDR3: CASSALTGLGGYTF; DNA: TGTGCCAGCAGCGCCCTGACAGGGCTGGGCGGCTACACCTTC
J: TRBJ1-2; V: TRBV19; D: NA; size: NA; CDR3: CASSYRLLREASYGYTF; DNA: TGTGCCAGTAGTTATAGGTTGCTCAGAGAGGCCTCTTATGGCTACACCTTC